This record concerns one T cell receptor beta chain sequence. The sample is drawn from a study of blood T cell repertoires in COVID-19. About the research overall: The United States, Italy and Spain were the sources of the acute and convalescent COVID-19 samples. T cells, B-cell-depleted T cells, or PBMCs provided the cDNA or gDNA that served as material.

The CDR3 contains 16 residues. V was pared by 3 bases and J by 10 bases, with 22 bases between. Germline V gives CDR1 KGHSH, CDR2 LQKENI. Source study methods: Quantification of nucleated cells was approximated via reference gene primer amplification. The data were produced by immunoSEQ multiplex PCR, yet TCRdb's version contains in-frame clones alone and is incomplete. V and J calls and clone size follow that table, whereas D and trimming were derived from the DNA. This table has roughly 150,000 clones, about 83% appearing once. This clonotype was obtained from a woman between 65 and 79 years old who had recovered from COVID-19. The chain uses TRBV18 and TRBJ2-1; D is perhaps TRBD1 (5 bases). Sequencing input: peripheral blood. Here the CDR3 reads CASSPPQRGAIEEQFF. The CDR3 DNA reads as TGTGCCAGCTCACCCCCCCAGCGTGGGGCAATTGAAGAGCAGTTCTTC.